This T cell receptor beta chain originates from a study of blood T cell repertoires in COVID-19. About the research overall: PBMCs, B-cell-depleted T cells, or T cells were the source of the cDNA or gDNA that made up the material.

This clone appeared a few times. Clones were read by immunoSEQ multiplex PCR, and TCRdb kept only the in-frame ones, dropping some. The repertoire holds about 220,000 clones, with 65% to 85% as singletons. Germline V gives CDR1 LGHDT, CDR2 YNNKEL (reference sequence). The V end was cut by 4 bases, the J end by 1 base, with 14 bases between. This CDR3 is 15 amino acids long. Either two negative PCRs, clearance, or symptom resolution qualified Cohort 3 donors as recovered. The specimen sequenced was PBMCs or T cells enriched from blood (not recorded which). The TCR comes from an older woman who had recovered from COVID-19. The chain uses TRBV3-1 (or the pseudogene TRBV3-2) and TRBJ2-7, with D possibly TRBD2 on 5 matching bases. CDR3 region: CASSRRSDPSYEQYF. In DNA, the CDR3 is TGTGCCAGCAGCCGGAGGAGCGACCCTTCCTACGAGCAGTACTTC.